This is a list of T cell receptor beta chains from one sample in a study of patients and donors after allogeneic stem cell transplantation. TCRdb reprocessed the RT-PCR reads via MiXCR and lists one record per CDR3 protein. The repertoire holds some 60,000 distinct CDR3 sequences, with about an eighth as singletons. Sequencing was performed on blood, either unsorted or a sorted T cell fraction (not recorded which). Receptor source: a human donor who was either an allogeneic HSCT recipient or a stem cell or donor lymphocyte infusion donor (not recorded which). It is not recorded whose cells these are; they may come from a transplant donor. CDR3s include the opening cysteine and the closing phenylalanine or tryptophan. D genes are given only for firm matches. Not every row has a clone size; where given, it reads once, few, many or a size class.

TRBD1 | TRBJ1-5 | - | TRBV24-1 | CATGGGGQPQHF | TGTGCCACCGGAGGGGGCGGTCAGCCCCAGCATTTT
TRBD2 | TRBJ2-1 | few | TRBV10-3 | CAITDGTTYNEQFF | TGTGCCATCACGGACGGGACTACTTACAATGAGCAGTTCTTC
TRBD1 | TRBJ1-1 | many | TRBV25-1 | CASSVPGGPGTEAFF | TGTGCCAGCAGTGTTCCAGGGGGGCCAGGCACTGAAGCTTTCTTT
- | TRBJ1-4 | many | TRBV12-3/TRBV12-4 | CASRRTGDEKLFF | TGTGCCAGCAGAAGAACTGGGGATGAAAAACTGTTTTTT
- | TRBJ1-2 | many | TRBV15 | CATSPAGANYGYTF | TGTGCCACCAGCCCCGCGGGAGCTAACTATGGCTACACCTTC
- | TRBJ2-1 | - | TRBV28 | CASEGSAERVYNEQFF | TGTGCCAGCGAAGGGTCAGCCGAACGAGTCTACAATGAGCAGTTCTTC
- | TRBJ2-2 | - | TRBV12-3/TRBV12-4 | CATITPLPGELFF | TGTGCCACTATAACCCCCCTCCCCGGGGAGCTGTTTTTT
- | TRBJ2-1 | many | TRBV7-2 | CASSLGSNNEQFF | TGTGCCAGCAGCTTGGGCTCCAACAATGAGCAGTTCTTC
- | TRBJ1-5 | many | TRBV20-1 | CSATQGRGQPQHF | TGCAGTGCTACCCAGGGGCGAGGTCAGCCCCAGCATTTT
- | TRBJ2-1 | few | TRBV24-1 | CATSDASSWEQFF | TGTGCCACCAGTGATGCCAGCTCGTGGGAGCAGTTCTTC
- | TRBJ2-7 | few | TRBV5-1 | CASRTAGRNYEQYF | TGCGCCAGCAGGACTGCGGGCAGGAACTACGAGCAGTACTTC
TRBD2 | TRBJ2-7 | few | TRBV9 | CASSVGLGLVGYEQYF | TGTGCCAGCAGCGTAGGCCTGGGACTAGTGGGCTACGAGCAGTACTTC
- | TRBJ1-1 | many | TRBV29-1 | CSAFDGDTEAFF | TGCAGCGCCTTTGACGGGGACACTGAAGCTTTCTTT
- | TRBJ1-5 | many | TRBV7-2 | CASRMEVGHQHF | TGTGCCAGCAGAATGGAGGTCGGGCACCAGCATTTT
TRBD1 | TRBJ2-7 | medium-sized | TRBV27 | CASSSHTGAYEQYF | TGTGCCAGCAGTTCTCATACAGGGGCCTACGAGCAGTACTTC
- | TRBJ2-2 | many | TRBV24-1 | CATSNRAGELFF | TGTGCCACCAGTAATAGGGCGGGGGAGCTGTTTTTT
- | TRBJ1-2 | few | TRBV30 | CAWSASRFGTRYGYTF | TGTGCCTGGAGTGCCTCCCGTTTCGGGACCCGCTATGGCTACACCTTC
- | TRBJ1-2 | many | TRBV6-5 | CASSYSNYYGYTF | TGTGCCAGCAGTTACTCGAATTACTATGGCTACACCTTC
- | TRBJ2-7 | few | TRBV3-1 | CASSQDRRTYDYEQYF | TGTGCCAGCAGCCAAGATCGTAGGACGTACGACTACGAGCAGTACTTC
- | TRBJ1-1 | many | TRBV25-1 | CASSPRAMNTEAFF | TGTGCCAGCAGCCCGAGGGCTATGAACACTGAAGCTTTCTTT
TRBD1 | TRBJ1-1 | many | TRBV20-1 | CSARAPGQGVVMNTEAFF | TGCAGTGCTAGAGCCCCGGGACAGGGGGTGGTCATGAACACTGAAGCTTTCTTT
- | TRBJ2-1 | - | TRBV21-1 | CASSDLAGQGRCNEQFF | TGTGCCAGCAGCGATCTTGCCGGACAGGGGAGGTGCAATGAGCAGTTCTTC
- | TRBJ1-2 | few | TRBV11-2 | CASSHQAGQYRWDVGYTF | TGTGCCAGCAGTCACCAGGCGGGGCAGTACCGATGGGACGTTGGCTACACCTTC
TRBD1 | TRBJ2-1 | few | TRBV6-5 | CASSGDRGNEQFF | TGTGCCAGCAGTGGCGACAGGGGCAATGAGCAGTTCTTC
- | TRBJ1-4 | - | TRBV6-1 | CASSEARPEKLFF | TGTGCCAGCAGTGAGGCCAGGCCTGAAAAACTGTTTTTT
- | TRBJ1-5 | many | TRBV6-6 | CASSYSTIGGNQPQHF | TGTGCCAGCAGTTACTCTACGATCGGAGGCAATCAGCCCCAGCATTTT
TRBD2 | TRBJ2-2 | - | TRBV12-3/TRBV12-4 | CASIHSGRRNTGELFF | TGTGCCAGCATTCATAGCGGGAGAAGGAACACCGGGGAGCTGTTTTTT
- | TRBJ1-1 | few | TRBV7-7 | CASSLGFGQEAFF | TGTGCTAGCAGCTTGGGGTTTGGACAGGAAGCTTTCTTT
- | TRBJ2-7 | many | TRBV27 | CASSRRGSSYEQYF | TGTGCCAGCAGTAGGCGTGGTTCCTCCTACGAGCAGTACTTC
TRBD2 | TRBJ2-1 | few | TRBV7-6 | CASSGLRKDRRASGRFYNEQFF | TGTGCCAGCAGCGGTTTACGGAAGGACAGAAGGGCTAGCGGGAGATTCTACAATGAGCAGTTCTTC
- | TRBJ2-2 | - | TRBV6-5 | CASSLGDTGELFF | TGTGCCAGCAGTTTGGGGGACACCGGGGAGCTGTTTTTT
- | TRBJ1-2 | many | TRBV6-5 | CASSYSSVTYGYTF | TGTGCCAGCAGTTACTCCTCTGTGACCTATGGCTACACCTTC
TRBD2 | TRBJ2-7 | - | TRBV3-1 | CASSLAGDYEQYF | TGTGCCAGCAGCCTAGCGGGAGATTACGAGCAGTACTTC
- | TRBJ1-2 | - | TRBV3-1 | CASSQAQTYGYTF | TGTGCCAGCAGCCAAGCCCAGACCTATGGCTACACCTTC
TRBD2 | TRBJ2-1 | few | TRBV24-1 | CATSDSSGGRIF | TGTGCCACCAGTGATTCCTCGGGAGGGCGGATCTTC
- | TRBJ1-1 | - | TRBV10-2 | CASSEGGTRSVRNTEAFF | TGCGCCAGCAGTGAGGGGGGGACCCGGTCAGTAAGGAACACTGAAGCTTTCTTT
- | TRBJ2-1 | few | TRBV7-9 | CASSPVRADSRHNEQFF | TGTGCCAGCAGCCCAGTGAGAGCGGACTCGCGTCACAATGAGCAGTTCTTC
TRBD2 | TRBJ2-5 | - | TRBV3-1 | CASSQVPSGRLGETQYF | TGTGCCAGCAGCCAAGTCCCTAGCGGGAGGCTCGGGGAGACCCAGTACTTC
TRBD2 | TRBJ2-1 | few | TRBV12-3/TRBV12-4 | CASISGLAGATPPYNEQFF | TGTGCCAGCATCTCCGGGCTAGCGGGAGCCACCCCCCCCTACAATGAGCAGTTCTTC
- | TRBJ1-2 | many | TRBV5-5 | CASSLRQAPPDPIYGYTF | TGTGCCAGCAGCCTTAGACAGGCGCCACCCGACCCGATCTATGGCTACACCTTC
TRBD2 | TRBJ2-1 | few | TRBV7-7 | CASSHIAGGVYNEQFF | TGTGCTAGCAGCCATATAGCGGGAGGGGTATACAATGAGCAGTTCTTC
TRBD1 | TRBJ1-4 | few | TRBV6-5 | CASSYYPGTGNEKLFF | TGTGCCAGCAGTTACTACCCCGGGACAGGGAATGAAAAACTGTTTTTT
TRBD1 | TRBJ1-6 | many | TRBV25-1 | CASKGQGISPLHF | TGTGCCAGCAAGGGACAGGGGATTTCACCCCTCCACTTT
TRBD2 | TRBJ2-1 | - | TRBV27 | CASSLWYGRTYNEQFF | TGTGCCAGCAGTTTATGGTACGGGAGGACCTACAATGAGCAGTTCTTC
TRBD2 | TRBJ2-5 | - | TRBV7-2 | CASSNYLAGGEGETQYF | TGTGCCAGCAGCAACTATCTAGCGGGAGGGGAAGGGGAGACCCAGTACTTC
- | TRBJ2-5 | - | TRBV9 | CASSSRGGGQETQYF | TGTGCCAGCAGCTCTCGTGGAGGGGGCCAAGAGACCCAGTACTTC
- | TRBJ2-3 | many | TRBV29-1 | CSVPDTQYF | TGCAGCGTTCCAGATACGCAGTATTTT